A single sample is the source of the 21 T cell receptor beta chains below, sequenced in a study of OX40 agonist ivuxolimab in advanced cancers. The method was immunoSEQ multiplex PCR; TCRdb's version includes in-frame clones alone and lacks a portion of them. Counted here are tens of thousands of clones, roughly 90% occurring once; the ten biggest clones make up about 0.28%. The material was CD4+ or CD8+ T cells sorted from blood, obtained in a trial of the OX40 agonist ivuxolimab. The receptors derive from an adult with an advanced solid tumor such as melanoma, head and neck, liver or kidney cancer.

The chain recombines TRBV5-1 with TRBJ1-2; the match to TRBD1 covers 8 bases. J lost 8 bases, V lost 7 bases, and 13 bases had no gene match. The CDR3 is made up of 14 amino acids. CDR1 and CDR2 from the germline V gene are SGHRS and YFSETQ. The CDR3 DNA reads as TGCGCCAGCTCGGAACAGGGGGTCGGAGGCGGCTACACCTTC. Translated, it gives CASSEQGVGGGYTF.

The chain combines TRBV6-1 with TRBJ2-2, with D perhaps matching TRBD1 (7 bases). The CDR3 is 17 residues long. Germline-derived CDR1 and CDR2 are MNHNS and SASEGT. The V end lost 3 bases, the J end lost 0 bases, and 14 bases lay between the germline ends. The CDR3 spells CASSDRGVGSNTGELFF. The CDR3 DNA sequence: TGTGCCAGCAGTGACAGGGGGGTTGGGTCGAACACCGGGGAGCTGTTTTTT.

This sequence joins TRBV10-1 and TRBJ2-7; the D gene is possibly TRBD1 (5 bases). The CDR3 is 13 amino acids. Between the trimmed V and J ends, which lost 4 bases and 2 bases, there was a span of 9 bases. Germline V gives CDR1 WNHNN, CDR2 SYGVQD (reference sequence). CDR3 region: CASSASDTYEQYF. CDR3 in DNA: TGCGCCAGCAGTGCGTCGGACACCTACGAGCAGTACTTC.

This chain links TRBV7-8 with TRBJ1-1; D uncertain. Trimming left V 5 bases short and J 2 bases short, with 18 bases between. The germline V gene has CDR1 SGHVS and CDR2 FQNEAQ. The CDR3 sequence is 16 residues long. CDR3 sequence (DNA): TGTGCCAGCAGCCCACAGAACGCCGGGAAAAACACTGAAGCTTTCTTT. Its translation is CASSPQNAGKNTEAFF.

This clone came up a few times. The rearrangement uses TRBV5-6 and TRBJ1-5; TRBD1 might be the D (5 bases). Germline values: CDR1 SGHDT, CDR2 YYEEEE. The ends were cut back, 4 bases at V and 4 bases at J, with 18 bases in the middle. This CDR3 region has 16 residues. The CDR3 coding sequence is TGTGCCAGCAGCCAAGCAGGGAAATTCCAAAATCAGCCCCAGCATTTT. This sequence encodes CASSQAGKFQNQPQHF.

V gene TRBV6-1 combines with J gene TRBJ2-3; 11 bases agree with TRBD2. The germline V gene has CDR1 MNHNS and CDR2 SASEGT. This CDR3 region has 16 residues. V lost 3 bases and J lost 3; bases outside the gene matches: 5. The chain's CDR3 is CASSDPRTSGTDTQYF. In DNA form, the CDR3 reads TGTGCCAGCAGTGACCCTCGGACTAGCGGGACAGATACGCAGTATTTT.

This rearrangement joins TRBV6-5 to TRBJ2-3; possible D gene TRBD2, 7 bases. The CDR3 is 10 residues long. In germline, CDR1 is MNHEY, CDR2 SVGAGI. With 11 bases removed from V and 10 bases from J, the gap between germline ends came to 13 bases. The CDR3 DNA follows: TGTGCCGTGGGAGGGGGGGCGCAGTATTTT. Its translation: CAVGGGAQYF.

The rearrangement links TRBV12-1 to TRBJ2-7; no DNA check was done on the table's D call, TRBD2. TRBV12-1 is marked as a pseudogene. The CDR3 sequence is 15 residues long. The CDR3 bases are TGTGCCAGCAGCTCCGGGACTCCACGCTCCTACGAGCAGTACTTC. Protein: CASSSGTPRSYEQYF.

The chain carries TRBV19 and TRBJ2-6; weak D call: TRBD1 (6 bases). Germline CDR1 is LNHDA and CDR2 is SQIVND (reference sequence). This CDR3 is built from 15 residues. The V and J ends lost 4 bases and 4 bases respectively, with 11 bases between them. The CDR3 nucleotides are TGTGCCAGTAGTACGTCAGGGGCCGGGGCCAACGTCCTGACTTTC. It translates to CASSTSGAGANVLTF.

CDR3 bases: TGTGCCAGCAGCTCCCGAAATGAAAAACTGTTTTTT. It translates to CASSSRNEKLFF. This chain uses TRBV7-9 with TRBJ1-4; D gene ambiguous. CDR3 length: 12 residues. V was clipped by 4 bases and J by 5 bases, with 5 bases between them. Germline V gene lookup returns CDR1 SEHNR and CDR2 FQNEAQ (reference sequence).

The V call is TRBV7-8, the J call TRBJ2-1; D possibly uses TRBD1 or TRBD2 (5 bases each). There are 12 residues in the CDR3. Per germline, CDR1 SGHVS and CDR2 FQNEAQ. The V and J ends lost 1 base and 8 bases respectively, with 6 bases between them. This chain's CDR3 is CASSLGGYEQFF. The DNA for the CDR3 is TGTGCCAGCAGCTTAGGGGGGTATGAGCAGTTCTTC.

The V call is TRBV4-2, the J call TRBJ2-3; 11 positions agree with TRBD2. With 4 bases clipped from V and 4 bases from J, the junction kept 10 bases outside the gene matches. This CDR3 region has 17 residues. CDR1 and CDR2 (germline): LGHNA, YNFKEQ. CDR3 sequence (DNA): TGTGCCAGCAGCCCCGCCCAGGTAGCGGGGGGGCCAGATACGCAGTATTTT. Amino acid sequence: CASSPAQVAGGPDTQYF.

The CDR3: CAWSRDRGLYGYTF. The CDR3 DNA reads TGTGCCTGGAGCCGGGACAGGGGACTATATGGCTACACCTTC. The chain links TRBV30 to TRBJ1-2, with 10 bases that match TRBD1. Germline lookup yields CDR1 GTSNPN and CDR2 SVGIG (reference sequence). J was trimmed by 5 bases and V by 3 bases; bases with no gene match: 6. This CDR3 contains 14 residues.

The CDR3 protein is CASSFEDRGNEKLFF. The CDR3 DNA sequence: TGTGCCAGCAGCTTTGAGGACAGGGGGAATGAAAAACTGTTTTTT. This chain joins TRBV12-1 and TRBJ1-4; TRBD1 is the table's D call and was not checked against the DNA. TRBV12-1 is recorded as a pseudogene. This CDR3 is built from 15 residues.

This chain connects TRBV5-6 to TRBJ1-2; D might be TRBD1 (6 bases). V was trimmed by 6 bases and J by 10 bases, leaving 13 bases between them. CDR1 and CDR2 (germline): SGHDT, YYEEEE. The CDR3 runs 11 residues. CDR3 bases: TGTGCCAGCACTGCAGGGGATGACTACACCTTC. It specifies CASTAGDDYTF.

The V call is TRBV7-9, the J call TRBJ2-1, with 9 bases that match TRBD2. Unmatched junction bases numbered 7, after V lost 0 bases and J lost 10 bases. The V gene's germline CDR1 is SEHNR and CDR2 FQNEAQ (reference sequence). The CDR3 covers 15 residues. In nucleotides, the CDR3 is TGTGCCAGCAGCTTAGCCGGCGGGGGGGTTTTCGAGCAGTTCTTC. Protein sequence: CASSLAGGGVFEQFF. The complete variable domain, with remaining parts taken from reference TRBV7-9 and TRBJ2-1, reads DTGVSQNPRHKITKRGQNVTFRCDPISEHNRLYWYRQTLGQGPEFLTYFQNEAQLEKSRLLSDRFSAERPKGSFSTLEIQRTEQGDSAMYLCASSLAGGGVFEQFFGPGTRLTVL.

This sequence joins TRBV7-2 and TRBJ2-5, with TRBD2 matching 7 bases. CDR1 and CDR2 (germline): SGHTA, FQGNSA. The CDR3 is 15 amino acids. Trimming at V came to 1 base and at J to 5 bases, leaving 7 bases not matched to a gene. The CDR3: CASSLVGLGPETQYF. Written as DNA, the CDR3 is TGTGCCAGCAGCTTAGTAGGACTAGGACCGGAGACCCAGTACTTC.

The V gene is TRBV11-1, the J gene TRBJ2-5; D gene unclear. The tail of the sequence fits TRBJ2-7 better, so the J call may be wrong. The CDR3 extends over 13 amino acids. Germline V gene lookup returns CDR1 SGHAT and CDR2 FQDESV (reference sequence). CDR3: CASSFNGIYEQYF. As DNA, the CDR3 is TGTGCCAGCAGCTTCAACGGAATTTACGAGCAGTACTTC.

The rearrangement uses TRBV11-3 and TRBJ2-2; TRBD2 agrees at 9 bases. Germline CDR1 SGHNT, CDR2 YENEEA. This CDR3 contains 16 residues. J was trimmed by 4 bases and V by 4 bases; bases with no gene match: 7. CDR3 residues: CASSSTSGRGTGELFF. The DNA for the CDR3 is TGTGCCAGCAGCTCAACTAGCGGGCGGGGCACCGGGGAGCTGTTTTTT.

For the CDR3, the DNA is TGTGCCAGCAGCCAAGAACAGGACGCCCAAATTGGGAACCTTTACAATGAGCAGTTCTTC. Its translation: CASSQEQDAQIGNLYNEQFF. This sequence joins TRBV14 and TRBJ2-1; weak D call: TRBD1 (5 bases). Germline-derived CDR1 and CDR2 are SGHDN and FVKESK. This CDR3 has 20 amino acids. V was clipped by 0 bases and J by 4 bases, with 25 bases between them. The whole variable domain, remainder taken from reference TRBV14 and TRBJ2-1, is EAGVTQFPSHSVIEKGQTVTLRCDPISGHDNLYWYRRVMGKEIKFLLHFVKESKQDESGMPNNRFLAERTGGTYSTLKVQPAELEDSGVYFCASSQEQDAQIGNLYNEQFFGPGTRLTVL.

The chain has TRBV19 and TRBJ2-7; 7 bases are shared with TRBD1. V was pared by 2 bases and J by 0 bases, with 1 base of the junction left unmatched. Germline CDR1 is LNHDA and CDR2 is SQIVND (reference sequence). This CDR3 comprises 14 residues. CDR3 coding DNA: TGTGCCAGTAGTATAAGGGACAGCTCCTACGAGCAGTACTTC. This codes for CASSIRDSSYEQYF. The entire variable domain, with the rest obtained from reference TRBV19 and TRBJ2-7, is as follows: DGGITQSPKYLFRKEGQNVTLSCEQNLNHDAMYWYRQDPGQGLRLIYYSQIVNDFQKGDIAEGYSVSREKKESFPLTVTSAQKNPTAFYLCASSIRDSSYEQYFGPGTRLTVT.